Below are 5 T cell receptor beta chains sequenced from a single sample in a study of regulatory and conventional T cells in RAG deficiency. Data came from immunoSEQ multiplex PCR; TCRdb stores just in-frame clones and leaves some out. The table records some 6,100 clones, 85% to 95% of them present only once. Sequenced material: CD8+ T cells sorted from blood. These receptor sequences come from a human donor with RAG deficiency presenting as severe combined immunodeficiency.

In its sample, this clone was seen once. The rearrangement joins TRBV30 to TRBJ2-5; TRBD1 might be the D (6 bases). This CDR3 has 15 amino acids. Germline lookup yields CDR1 GTSNPN and CDR2 SVGIG (reference sequence). Trimming stripped 3 bases from V and 5 bases from J, with 19 bases between. CDR3 region: CAWSPGWTERETQYF. CDR3 nucleotide sequence: TGTGCCTGGAGCCCTGGGTGGACAGAAAGGGAGACCCAGTACTTC.

In nucleotides, the CDR3 is TGTGCCACCAGCTCCAGAGTCAGGGGCGGGCAGCCCCAGCATTTT. This translates into CATSSRVRGGQPQHF. The chain has TRBV15 and TRBJ1-5, with D possibly matching TRBD1 (6 bases). There are 15 residues in the CDR3. The V and J ends lost 5 bases and 7 bases respectively, with 18 bases between them. Germline V gene sequence: CDR1 LNHNV, CDR2 YYDKDF (reference sequence).

V usage is TRBV29-1 and J usage is TRBJ2-1, with a weak D call TRBD1 (5 bases). Germline lookup yields CDR1 SQVTM and CDR2 ANQGSEA. The CDR3 extends over 14 amino acids. V dropped 6 bases and J dropped 1 base, with 13 bases sitting between them. The chain's CDR3 is CSVSTVGSYNEQFF. CDR3 coding DNA: TGCAGCGTATCGACAGTGGGGTCCTACAATGAGCAGTTCTTC.

The rearrangement links TRBV13 to TRBJ2-7; tentative D call: TRBD1 (6 bases). Germline CDR1 and CDR2: PRHDT and FYEKMQ (reference sequence). The CDR3 has 12 residues. The V and J ends lost 8 bases and 2 bases respectively, with 10 bases between them. CDR3: CASSYRAYEQYF. CDR3 nucleotides: TGTGCCAGCTCATACAGGGCCTACGAGCAGTACTTC.

This clone was seen more than once but under ten times. This chain connects TRBV5-4 to TRBJ2-7, with D uncertain. V was trimmed by 4 bases and J by 2 bases, leaving 4 bases between them. CDR1 and CDR2 from the germline V gene are SGHNT and YYREEE (reference sequence). The CDR3 loop spans 11 amino acids. The DNA for the CDR3 is TGTGCCAGCAGCGACACCTACGAGCAGTACTTC. The encoded protein is CASSDTYEQYF.